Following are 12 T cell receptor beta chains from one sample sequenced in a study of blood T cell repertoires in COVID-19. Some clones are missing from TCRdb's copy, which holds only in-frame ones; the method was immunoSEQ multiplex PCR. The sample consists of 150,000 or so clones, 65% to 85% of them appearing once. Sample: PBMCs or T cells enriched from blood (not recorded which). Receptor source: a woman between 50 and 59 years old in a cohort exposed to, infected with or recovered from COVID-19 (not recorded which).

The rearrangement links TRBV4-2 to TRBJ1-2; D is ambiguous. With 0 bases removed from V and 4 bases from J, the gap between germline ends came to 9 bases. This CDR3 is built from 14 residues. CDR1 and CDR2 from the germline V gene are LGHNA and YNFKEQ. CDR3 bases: TGTGCCAGCAGCCAAGAAGAGGGTATCTATGGCTACACCTTC. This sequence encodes CASSQEEGIYGYTF.

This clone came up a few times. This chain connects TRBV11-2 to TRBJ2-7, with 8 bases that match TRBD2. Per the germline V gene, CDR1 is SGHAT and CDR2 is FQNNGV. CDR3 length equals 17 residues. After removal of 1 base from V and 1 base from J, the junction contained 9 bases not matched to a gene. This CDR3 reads CASSLGPSGSVSYEQYF. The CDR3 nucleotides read TGTGCCAGCAGCTTAGGGCCTAGCGGGTCCGTTTCCTACGAGCAGTACTTC.

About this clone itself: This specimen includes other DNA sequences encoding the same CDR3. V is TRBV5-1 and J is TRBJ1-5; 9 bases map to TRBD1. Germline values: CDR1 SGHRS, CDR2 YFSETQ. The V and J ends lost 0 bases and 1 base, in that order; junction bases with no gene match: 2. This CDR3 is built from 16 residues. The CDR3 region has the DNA TGCGCCAGCAGCTTGGAGGGACAGGGAAGCAATCAGCCCCAGCATTTT. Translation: CASSLEGQGSNQPQHF.

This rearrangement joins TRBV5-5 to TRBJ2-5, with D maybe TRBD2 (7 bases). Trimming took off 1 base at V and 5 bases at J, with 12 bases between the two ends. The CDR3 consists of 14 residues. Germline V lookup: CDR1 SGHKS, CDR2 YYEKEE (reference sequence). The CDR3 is CASSLYGGPETQYF. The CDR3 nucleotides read TGTGCCAGCAGCTTGTACGGGGGGCCTGAGACCCAGTACTTC.

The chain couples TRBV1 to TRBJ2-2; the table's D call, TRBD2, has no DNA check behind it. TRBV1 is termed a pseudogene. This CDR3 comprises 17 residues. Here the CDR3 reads CTSSQDVQTLRARGAVF. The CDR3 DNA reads TGCACCAGCAGCCAAGACGTTCAGACTCTGAGGGCACGGGGAGCTGTTTTT.

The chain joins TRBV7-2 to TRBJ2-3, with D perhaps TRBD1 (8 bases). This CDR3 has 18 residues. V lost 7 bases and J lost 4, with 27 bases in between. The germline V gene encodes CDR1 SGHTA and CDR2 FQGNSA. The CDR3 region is CASTKSPGTGGGPDTQYF. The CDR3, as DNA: TGTGCCAGCACCAAAAGCCCCGGGACAGGCGGGGGCCCAGATACGCAGTATTTT.

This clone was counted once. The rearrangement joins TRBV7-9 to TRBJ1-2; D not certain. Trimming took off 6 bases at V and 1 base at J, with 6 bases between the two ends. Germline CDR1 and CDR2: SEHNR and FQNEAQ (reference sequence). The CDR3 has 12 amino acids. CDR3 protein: CASSFGNYGYTF. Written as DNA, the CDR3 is TGTGCCAGCAGTTTCGGTAACTATGGCTACACCTTC.

The chain's CDR3 is CASSSSGSSREKLFF. The CDR3 region has the DNA TGTGCCAGCAGTTCGTCAGGGTCTTCACGGGAAAAACTGTTTTTT. The V gene is TRBV6-6, the J gene TRBJ1-4; D may be TRBD1 (5 bases). The germline gives CDR1 MNHNY, CDR2 SVGAGI (reference sequence). The germline V and J ends were trimmed by 4 bases and 8 bases, with 17 bases remaining between them. CDR3 length equals 15 residues.

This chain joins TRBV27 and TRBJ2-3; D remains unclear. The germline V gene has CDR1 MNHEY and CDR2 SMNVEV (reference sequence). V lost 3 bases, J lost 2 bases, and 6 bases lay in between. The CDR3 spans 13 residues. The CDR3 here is CASSFQVTDTQYF. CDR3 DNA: TGTGCCAGCAGTTTTCAGGTCACAGATACGCAGTATTTT.

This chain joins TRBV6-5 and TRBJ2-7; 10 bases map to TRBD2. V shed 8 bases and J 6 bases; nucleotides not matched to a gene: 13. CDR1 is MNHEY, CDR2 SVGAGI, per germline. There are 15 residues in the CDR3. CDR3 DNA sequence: TGTGCCAGCGGCTCCGTGCTAGCGGGAGAGGTCGAGCAGTACTTC. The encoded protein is CASGSVLAGEVEQYF.

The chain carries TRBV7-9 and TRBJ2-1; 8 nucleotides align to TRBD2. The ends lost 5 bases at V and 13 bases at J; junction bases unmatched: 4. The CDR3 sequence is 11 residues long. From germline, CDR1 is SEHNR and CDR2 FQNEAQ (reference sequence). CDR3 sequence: CASSGLASQFF. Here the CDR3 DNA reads TGTGCCAGCAGCGGACTAGCCAGTCAGTTCTTC.

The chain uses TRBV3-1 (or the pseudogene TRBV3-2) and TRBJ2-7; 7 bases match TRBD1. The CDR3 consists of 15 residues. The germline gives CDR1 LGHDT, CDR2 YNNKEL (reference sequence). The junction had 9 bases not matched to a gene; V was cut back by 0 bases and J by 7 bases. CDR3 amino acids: CASSQDAGTVWEQYF. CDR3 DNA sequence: TGTGCCAGCAGCCAAGACGCAGGGACAGTCTGGGAGCAGTACTTC.